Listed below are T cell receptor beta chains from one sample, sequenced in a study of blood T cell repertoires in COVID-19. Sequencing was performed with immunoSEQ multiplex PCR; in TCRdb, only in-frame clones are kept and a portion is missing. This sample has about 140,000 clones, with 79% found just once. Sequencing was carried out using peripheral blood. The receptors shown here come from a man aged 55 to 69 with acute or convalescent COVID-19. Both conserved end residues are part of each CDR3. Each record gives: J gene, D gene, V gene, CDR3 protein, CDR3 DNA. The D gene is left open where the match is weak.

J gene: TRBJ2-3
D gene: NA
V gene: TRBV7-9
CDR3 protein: CASSFSSETDTQYF
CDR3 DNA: TGTGCCAGCAGCTTCTCCAGCGAAACAGATACGCAGTATTTT

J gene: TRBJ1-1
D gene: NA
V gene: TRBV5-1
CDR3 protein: CASSLPGSEAFF
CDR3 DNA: TGCGCCAGCAGCCTGCCCGGGAGTGAAGCTTTCTTT

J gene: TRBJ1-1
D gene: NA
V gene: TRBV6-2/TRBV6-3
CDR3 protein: CASSYGGVLTEAFF
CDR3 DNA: TGTGCCAGCAGTTATGGGGGCGTCTTGACTGAAGCTTTCTTT

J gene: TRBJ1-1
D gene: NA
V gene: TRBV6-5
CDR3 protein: CASRQGAANAEAFF
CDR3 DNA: TGTGCCAGCAGGCAAGGGGCCGCGAACGCTGAAGCTTTCTTT

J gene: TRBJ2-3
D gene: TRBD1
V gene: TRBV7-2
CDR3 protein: CASSLQGADTQYF
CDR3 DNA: TGTGCCAGCAGCTTACAGGGGGCAGATACGCAGTATTTT

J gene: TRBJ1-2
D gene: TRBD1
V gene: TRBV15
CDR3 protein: CATSSYFTGGNYGYTF
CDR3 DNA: TGTGCCACCAGCAGTTACTTTACAGGGGGTAACTATGGCTACACCTTC

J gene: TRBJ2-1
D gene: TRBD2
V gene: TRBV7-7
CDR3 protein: CASSPREAGGYNEQFF
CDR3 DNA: TGTGCTAGCAGCCCCAGAGAGGCGGGAGGGTACAATGAGCAGTTCTTC

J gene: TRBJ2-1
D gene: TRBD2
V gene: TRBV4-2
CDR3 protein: CASSQDGTSGYNEQFF
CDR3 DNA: TGTGCCAGCAGCCAAGATGGGACTAGCGGCTACAATGAGCAGTTCTTC

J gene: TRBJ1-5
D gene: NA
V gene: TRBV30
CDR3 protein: CAWSVDGGAGGNQPQHF
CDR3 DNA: TGTGCCTGGAGTGTAGACGGTGGGGCAGGTGGCAATCAGCCCCAGCATTTT

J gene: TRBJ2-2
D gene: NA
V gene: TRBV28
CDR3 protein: CASSAPGHSNTGELFF
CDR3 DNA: TGTGCCAGCAGCGCACCGGGACACTCTAACACCGGGGAGCTGTTTTTT